A selection of T cell receptor beta chains follows, all from one sample in a study of neoadjuvant nivolumab and ipilimumab in lung cancer. The data were produced by immunoSEQ multiplex PCR, yet TCRdb's version contains in-frame clones alone and is incomplete. The sample comprises about 26,000 clones, more than 70% of which are singletons, and less than 7% rests with the top ten. Sequencing used peripheral blood, obtained before neoadjuvant nivolumab, alone or with ipilimumab. The receptors were sampled from an adult with non-small cell lung cancer. The CDR3 runs from the conserved cysteine through the conserved F or W. The D gene is left open where the match is weak. Clone size is shown for a subset of rows, as once, few, many or a class of expanded clone.

NA TRBJ2-2 14 NA TRBV14 TGTGCCAGCAGCCAACTACAGAGCACCGGGGAGCTGTTTTTT CASSQLQSTGELFF
NA TRBJ2-7 13 NA TRBV7-2 TGTGCCAGCAGCGAGGGATCCGCCTACGAGCAGTACTTC CASSEGSAYEQYF
NA TRBJ1-1 13 NA TRBV11-2 TGTGCCAGCACTCTGGGAATGAACACTGAAGCTTTCTTT CASTLGMNTEAFF
NA TRBJ2-7 14 NA TRBV25-1 TGTGCCAGCCAAGACACGCACCTATCCTACGAGCAGTACTTC CASQDTHLSYEQYF
NA TRBJ2-6 16 NA TRBV5-4 TGTGCCAGCAGCTTGGTCTTTCGTTCTGGGGCCAACGTCCTGACTTTC CASSLVFRSGANVLTF
NA TRBJ1-1 13 few TRBV10-3 TGTGCCATCAGTGGTTACGGAAACACTGAAGCTTTCTTT CAISGYGNTEAFF
NA TRBJ1-4 16 few TRBV7-2 TGTGCCAGCAGCTTAGGATTTGGCGACCCCGGTGAAAAACTGTTTTTT CASSLGFGDPGEKLFF
NA TRBJ1-5 18 NA TRBV5-5 TGTGCCAGCAGCTCTGGCTCAGGGCCCGTCTTCTTCAATCAGCCCCAGCATTTT CASSSGSGPVFFNQPQHF
NA TRBJ1-1 13 medium-sized TRBV29-1 TGCAGCGTCCAGGAGGGGGGTGGCACTGAAGCTTTCTTT CSVQEGGGTEAFF
NA TRBJ2-7 14 few TRBV19 TGTGCCAGTAGTACCAACGGACTACCCTACGAGCAGTACTTC CASSTNGLPYEQYF
NA TRBJ2-2 14 NA TRBV5-4 TGTGCCAGCAGCTTGGACCCCGGGACCGGGGAGCTGTTTTTT CASSLDPGTGELFF
NA TRBJ1-1 13 few TRBV18 TGTGCCAGCACGACGGGGGGGAACACTGAAGCTTTCTTT CASTTGGNTEAFF
NA TRBJ2-7 14 NA TRBV27 TGTGCCAGCAGGTATAGGGTGGCGAACTACGAGCAGTACTTC CASRYRVANYEQYF
NA TRBJ2-7 12 NA TRBV6-6 TGTGCCAGCGGGGGACACGTCTACGAGCAGTACTTC CASGGHVYEQYF
TRBD2 TRBJ2-7 16 NA TRBV15 TGTGCCACCAGCATCTTAGCGGGGGCCTTAACCTACGAGCAGTACTTC CATSILAGALTYEQYF
NA TRBJ1-1 17 NA TRBV5-6 TGTGCCAGCAGCTTGGCCCACAGGGAACTCATGAACACTGAAGCTTTCTTT CASSLAHRELMNTEAFF
NA TRBJ2-5 14 NA TRBV5-1 TGCGCCAGCAGCCTAGGGGGGGCCCAAGAGACCCAGTACTTC CASSLGGAQETQYF
NA TRBJ1-2 16 NA TRBV5-1 TGCGCCAGCAGCTTGGACTCTGGGCAGGCTAACTATGGCTACACCTTC CASSLDSGQANYGYTF
NA TRBJ2-2 11 NA TRBV5-1 TGCGCCAGCAGCTTTTCTGGGGAGCTGTTTTTT CASSFSGELFF
NA TRBJ2-5 13 NA TRBV19 TGTGCCAGTAGTGGCAGCTCCCTGGGGACCCAGTACTTC CASSGSSLGTQYF
NA TRBJ1-5 14 NA TRBV19 TGTGCCAGTAGTACCATCGGGGGCAATCAGCCCCAGCATTTT CASSTIGGNQPQHF
NA TRBJ1-6 15 NA TRBV4-2 TGTGCCAGCAGCCAAGTCGATAACCCCCATTCACCCCTCCACTTT CASSQVDNPHSPLHF
NA TRBJ1-1 15 NA TRBV18 TGTGCCAGCTCACTACCGACAGGATCAACCACTGAAGCTTTCTTT CASSLPTGSTTEAFF
NA TRBJ2-2 16 NA TRBV7-8 TGTGCCAGCAGCTTCGCGGGGAGCGCGAACACCGGGGAGCTGTTTTTT CASSFAGSANTGELFF
NA TRBJ1-5 16 once TRBV19 TGTGCCAGTAATAGTCTCGGGGGGCTGAGCAATCAGCCCCAGCATTTT CASNSLGGLSNQPQHF
NA TRBJ1-5 17 NA TRBV15 TGTGCCACCAGCAGAGATCATCGGCAGGGTGGCAATCAGCCCCAGCATTTT CATSRDHRQGGNQPQHF
NA TRBJ1-1 16 NA TRBV4-3 TGCGCCAGCAGCCAAGTGATGGCCAGGTCGAACACTGAAGCTTTCTTT CASSQVMARSNTEAFF